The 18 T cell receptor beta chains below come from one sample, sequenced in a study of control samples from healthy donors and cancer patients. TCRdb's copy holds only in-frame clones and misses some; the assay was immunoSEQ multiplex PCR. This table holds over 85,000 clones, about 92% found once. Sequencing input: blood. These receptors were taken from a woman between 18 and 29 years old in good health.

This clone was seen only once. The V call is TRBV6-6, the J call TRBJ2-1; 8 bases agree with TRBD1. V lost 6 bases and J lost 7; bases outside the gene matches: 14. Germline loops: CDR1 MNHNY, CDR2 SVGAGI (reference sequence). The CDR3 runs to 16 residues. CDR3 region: CASSRAGGQGLNEQFF. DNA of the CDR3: TGTGCCAGCAGCCGAGCCGGTGGACAGGGATTGAATGAGCAGTTCTTC.

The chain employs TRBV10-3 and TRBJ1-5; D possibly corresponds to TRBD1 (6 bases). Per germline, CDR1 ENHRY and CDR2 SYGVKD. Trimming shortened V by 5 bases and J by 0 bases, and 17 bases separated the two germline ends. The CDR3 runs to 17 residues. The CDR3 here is CAISRDLGQISNQPQHF. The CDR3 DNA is TGTGCCATCAGTAGAGACCTAGGACAGATTAGCAATCAGCCCCAGCATTTT.

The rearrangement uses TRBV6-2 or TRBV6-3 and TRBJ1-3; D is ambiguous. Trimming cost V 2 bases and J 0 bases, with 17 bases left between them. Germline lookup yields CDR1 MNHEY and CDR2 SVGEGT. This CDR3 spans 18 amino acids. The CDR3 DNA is TGTGCCAGCAGTTACCATGGCGGCAGGCGCTTCTCTGGAAACACCATATATTTT. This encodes CASSYHGGRRFSGNTIYF.

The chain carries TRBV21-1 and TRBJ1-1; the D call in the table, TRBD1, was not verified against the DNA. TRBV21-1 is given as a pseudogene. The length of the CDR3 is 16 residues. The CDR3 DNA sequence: TGTGCCAGCAGCAAAGGGGGGCGTGTTAAAGTCACTGAAGCTTTCTTT. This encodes CASSKGGRVKVTEAFF.

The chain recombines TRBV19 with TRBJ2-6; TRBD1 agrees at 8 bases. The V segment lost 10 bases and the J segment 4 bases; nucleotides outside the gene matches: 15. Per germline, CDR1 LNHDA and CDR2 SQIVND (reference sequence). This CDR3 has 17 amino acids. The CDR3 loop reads CAIQDRGGLSGANVLTF. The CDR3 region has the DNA TGTGCCATACAAGACAGGGGAGGTCTATCCGGGGCCAACGTCCTGACTTTC.

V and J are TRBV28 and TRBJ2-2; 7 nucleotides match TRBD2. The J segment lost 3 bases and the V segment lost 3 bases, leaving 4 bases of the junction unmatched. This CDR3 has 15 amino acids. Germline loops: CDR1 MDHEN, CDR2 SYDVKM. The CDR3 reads CASSFVAGDTGELFF. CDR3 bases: TGTGCCAGCAGTTTTGTGGCGGGAGACACCGGGGAGCTGTTTTTT.

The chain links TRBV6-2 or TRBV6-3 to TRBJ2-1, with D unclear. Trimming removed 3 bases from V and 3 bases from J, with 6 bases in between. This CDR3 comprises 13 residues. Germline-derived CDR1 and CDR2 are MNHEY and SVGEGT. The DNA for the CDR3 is TGTGCCAGCAGTTATAGTCTCTACAATGAGCAGTTCTTC. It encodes CASSYSLYNEQFF.

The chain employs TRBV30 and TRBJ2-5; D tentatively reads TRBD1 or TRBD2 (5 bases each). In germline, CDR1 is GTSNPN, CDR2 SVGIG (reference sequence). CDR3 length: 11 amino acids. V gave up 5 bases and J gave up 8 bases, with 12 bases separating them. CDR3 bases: TGTGCCTGGGAGGGAAGGGGAACCCAGTACTTC. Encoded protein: CAWEGRGTQYF. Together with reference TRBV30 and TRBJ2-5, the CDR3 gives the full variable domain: SQTIHQWPATLVQPVGSPLSLECTVEGTSNPNLYWYRQAAGRGLQLLFYSVGIGQISSEVPQNLSASRPQDRQFILSSKKLLLSDSGFYLCAWEGRGTQYFGPGTRLLVL.

The CDR3 protein is CSVEKVGQGTYEQFF. CDR3 nucleotides: TGCAGCGTTGAAAAGGTGGGACAGGGAACGTATGAGCAGTTCTTC. The chain couples TRBV29-1 to TRBJ2-1; 9 bases agree with TRBD1. The CDR3 totals 15 residues. J was trimmed by 8 bases and V by 2 bases; bases with no gene match: 10. Per the germline V gene, CDR1 is SQVTM and CDR2 is ANQGSEA.

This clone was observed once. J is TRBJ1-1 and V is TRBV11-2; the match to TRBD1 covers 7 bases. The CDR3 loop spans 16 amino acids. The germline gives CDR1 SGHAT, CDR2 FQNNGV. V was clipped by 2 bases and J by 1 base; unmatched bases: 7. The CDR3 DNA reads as TGTGCCAGCAGCTTATCACCGGCAGGGGGGAACACTGAAGCTTTCTTT. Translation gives CASSLSPAGGNTEAFF.

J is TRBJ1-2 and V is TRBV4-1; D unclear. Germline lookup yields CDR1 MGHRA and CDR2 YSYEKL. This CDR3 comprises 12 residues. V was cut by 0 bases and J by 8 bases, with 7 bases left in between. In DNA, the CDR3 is TGCGCCAGCAGCCAAGATTTTGCCGGCTACACCTTC. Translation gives CASSQDFAGYTF.

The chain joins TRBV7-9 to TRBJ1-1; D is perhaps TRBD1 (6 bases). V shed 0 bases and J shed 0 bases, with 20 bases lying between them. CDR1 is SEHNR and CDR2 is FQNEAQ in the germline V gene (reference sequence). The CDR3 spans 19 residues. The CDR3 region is CASSLARGATGLVNTEAFF. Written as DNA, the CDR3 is TGTGCCAGCAGCTTAGCGAGGGGGGCCACAGGGTTGGTGAACACTGAAGCTTTCTTT.

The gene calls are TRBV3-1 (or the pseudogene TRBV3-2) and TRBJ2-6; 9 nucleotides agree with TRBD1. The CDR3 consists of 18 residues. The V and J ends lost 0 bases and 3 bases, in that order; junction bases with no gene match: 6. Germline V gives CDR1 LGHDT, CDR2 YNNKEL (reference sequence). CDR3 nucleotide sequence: TGTGCCAGCAGCCAAGATTTACAGGGGGCGAATGGGGCCAACGTCCTGACTTTC. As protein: CASSQDLQGANGANVLTF.

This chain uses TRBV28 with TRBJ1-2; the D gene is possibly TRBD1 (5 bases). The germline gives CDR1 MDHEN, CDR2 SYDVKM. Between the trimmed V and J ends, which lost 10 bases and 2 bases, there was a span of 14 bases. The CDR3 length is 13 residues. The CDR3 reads CANWDPLNYGYTF. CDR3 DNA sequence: TGTGCCAATTGGGACCCCCTGAACTATGGCTACACCTTC.

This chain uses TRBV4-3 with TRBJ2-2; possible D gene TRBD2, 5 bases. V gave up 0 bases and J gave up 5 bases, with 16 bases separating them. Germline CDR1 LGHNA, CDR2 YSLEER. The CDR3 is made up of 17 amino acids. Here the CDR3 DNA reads TGCGCCAGCAGCCAAGAGCGGGCCACACTCGGGACCGGGGAGCTGTTTTTT. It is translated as CASSQERATLGTGELFF.

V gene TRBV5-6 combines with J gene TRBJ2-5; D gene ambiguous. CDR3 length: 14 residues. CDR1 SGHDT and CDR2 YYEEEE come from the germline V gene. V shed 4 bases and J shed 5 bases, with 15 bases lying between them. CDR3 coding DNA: TGTGCCAGCAGCACGGGCCCTTTTATCGAGACCCAGTACTTC. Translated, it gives CASSTGPFIETQYF.

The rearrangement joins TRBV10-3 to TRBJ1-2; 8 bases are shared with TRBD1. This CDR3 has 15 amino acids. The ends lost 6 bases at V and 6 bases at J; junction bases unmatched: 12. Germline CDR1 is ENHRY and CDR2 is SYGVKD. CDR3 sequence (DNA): TGTGCCATCAGGCCCGCAGGGGGCGAGTCAAATGGCTACACCTTC. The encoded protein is CAIRPAGGESNGYTF.

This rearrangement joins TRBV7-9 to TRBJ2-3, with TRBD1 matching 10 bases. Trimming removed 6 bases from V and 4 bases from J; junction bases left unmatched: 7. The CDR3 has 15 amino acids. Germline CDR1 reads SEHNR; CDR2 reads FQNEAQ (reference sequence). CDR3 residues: CASRGDRGRPDTQYF. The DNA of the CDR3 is TGTGCCAGCAGGGGAGACAGGGGGCGCCCAGATACGCAGTATTTT.